The present T cell receptor (beta chain) was sequenced within a study of T-cell memory formation after mild COVID-19. Study in general: Clusters were largely donor specific. Study-wide findings and caveats: Nothing confirmed that second-wave clones peaking on day 37 were specific for SARS-CoV-2. For contracting clones, CD4+ ones sat mainly in CM and EM, CD8+ in EMRA.

A 5'RACE reaction primed in the constant segment made cDNA libraries of TCR alpha and TCR beta, and these carried sample barcodes and UMIs. TCRdb ran MiXCR on the 5' RACE reads and lists one entry per CDR3 protein. The sample has hundreds of thousands of distinct CDR3 sequences, around 15% seen once. This clonotype was counted only a few times. The target antigen is unknown. The specimen sequenced was PBMCs or a T cell subset sorted from them (not recorded which). The source is a man aged 18-30 years who had mild COVID-19 (a few samples of this study predate the infection). Cell type and time point are not known.

In DNA, the CDR3 is TGCAGTGCTAGACCGGGACTACCTAACGAGCAGTACTTC. This translates into CSARPGLPNEQYF. This sequence joins TRBV20-1 and TRBJ2-7; 7 bases map to TRBD2. V gave up 2 bases and J gave up 5 bases; unmatched junction bases: 6. The CDR3 runs 13 residues. Germline values: CDR1 DFQATT, CDR2 SNEGSKA (reference sequence).